These 16 T cell receptor beta chains originate from one sample sequenced in a study of cytomegalovirus exposure and HLA in healthy donors (dated by TCRdb to about 2017). The library was prepared using the immunoSEQ multiplex PCR assay. For the multiplex PCR, a mixture combining 60 forward primers for TCR Vbeta segments and 13 reverse primers for TCR Jbeta segments was used. TCRdb took this table from immuneACCESS and kept in-frame rearrangements with V and J called. Such tables lack part of the clones; where checked against another copy, unresolved V genes explain under half of the gap, and the rest is unexplained. The sample records about 120,000 clones, 75% to 85% of which are singletons. The ten biggest clones cover 2.5% to 3% of the sample. The material sequenced was PBMCs. Receptor source: a woman aged 18 to 35 in good health and CMV-seropositive.

The rearrangement joins TRBV19 to TRBJ2-5; D unclear. Per the germline V gene, CDR1 is LNHDA and CDR2 is SQIVND (reference sequence). The V end was cut by 3 bases, the J end by 5 bases, with 4 bases between. This CDR3 is built from 11 residues. CDR3 residues: CASSIRETQYF. The CDR3, as DNA: TGTGCCAGTAGTATCCGGGAGACCCAGTACTTC.

V usage is TRBV4-2 and J usage is TRBJ2-1, with D possibly TRBD2 on 5 matching bases. The CDR3 totals 14 residues. Germline V gene sequence: CDR1 LGHNA, CDR2 YNFKEQ. Trimming cost V 0 bases and J 13 bases, with 16 bases left between them. CDR3 protein: CASSQDNGLARQFF. CDR3 coding DNA: TGTGCCAGCAGCCAAGATAATGGGCTAGCCCGCCAGTTCTTC.

This clone came up a few times. The J gene is TRBJ1-5, the V gene TRBV15; possible D gene TRBD1, 6 bases. CDR1 LNHNV and CDR2 YYDKDF come from the germline V gene (reference sequence). The CDR3 is made up of 16 amino acids. V was clipped by 0 bases and J by 5 bases, with 14 bases between them. CDR3 loop: CATSRDSGAGDQPQHF. As DNA, the CDR3 is TGTGCCACCAGCAGAGATTCTGGGGCAGGGGATCAGCCCCAGCATTTT.

V usage is TRBV7-9 and J usage is TRBJ2-1; 7 nucleotides match TRBD1. CDR1 SEHNR and CDR2 FQNEAQ come from the germline V gene (reference sequence). The CDR3 extends over 16 amino acids. Trimming took 2 bases from V and 4 from J; bases not matched to a gene: 8. The CDR3 reads CASSLLPQGLYNEQFF. The DNA of the CDR3 is TGTGCCAGCAGCTTACTCCCACAGGGGTTGTACAATGAGCAGTTCTTC.

The chain has TRBV6-5 and TRBJ2-1; 7 bases line up with TRBD2. The CDR3 spans 14 residues. Per the germline V gene, CDR1 is MNHEY and CDR2 is SVGAGI. The V gene end was trimmed by 8 bases and the J gene end by 4 bases; junction bases not matched to a gene: 8. CDR3 bases: TGTGCCAGCCAACCAGGACTAGATTACAATGAGCAGTTCTTC. Its protein product is CASQPGLDYNEQFF.

The chain has TRBV30 and TRBJ1-1, with TRBD1 as a possible D gene (6 bases). Trimming took off 4 bases at V and 5 bases at J, with 14 bases between the two ends. Per germline, CDR1 GTSNPN and CDR2 SVGIG (reference sequence). The CDR3 length is 13 residues. CDR3 amino acids: CAWNQGWGTEAFF. In nucleotides, the CDR3 is TGTGCCTGGAACCAGGGGTGGGGGACTGAAGCTTTCTTT.

The rearrangement uses TRBV6-5 and TRBJ2-7, with a possible D match to TRBD1 (5 bases). Germline CDR1 is MNHEY and CDR2 is SVGAGI. This CDR3 is 13 amino acids long. V dropped 6 bases and J dropped 0 bases, with 9 bases sitting between them. CDR3 region: CASRYRSSYEQYF. CDR3 nucleotide sequence: TGTGCCAGCAGGTACAGGAGCTCCTACGAGCAGTACTTC.

The V and J genes are TRBV5-1 and TRBJ1-2, with 7 bases fitting TRBD1. CDR1 is SGHRS, CDR2 YFSETQ, per germline. This CDR3 region has 13 residues. V trimming: 4 bases; J trimming: 5 bases; junction bases outside the gene matches: 5. The chain's CDR3 is CASSVDRAYGYTF. CDR3 sequence (DNA): TGCGCCAGCAGCGTCGACAGGGCTTATGGCTACACCTTC.

The rearrangement joins TRBV19 to TRBJ1-2; D gene uncertain. V was clipped by 3 bases and J by 8 bases, with 13 bases between them. Germline CDR1 LNHDA, CDR2 SQIVND (reference sequence). This CDR3 contains 13 residues. The CDR3 is CASSMEGFWGYTF. CDR3 coding DNA: TGTGCCAGTAGTATGGAGGGTTTTTGGGGCTACACCTTC.

The chain is built from TRBV2 and TRBJ1-4, with 7 bases lining up with TRBD1. Germline CDR1 is SNHLY and CDR2 is FYNNEI. The CDR3 is 14 amino acids. V was pared by 4 bases and J by 6 bases, with 5 bases of the junction left unmatched. CDR3 in amino acids: CASSGGDRDEKLFF. The DNA of the CDR3 is TGTGCCAGCAGTGGGGGCGACAGGGATGAAAAACTGTTTTTT.

A note on this clone: Other DNA variants within this sample encode the same CDR3. The chain joins TRBV28 to TRBJ1-2; D is perhaps TRBD1 (6 bases). This CDR3 comprises 16 residues. The V and J ends lost 3 bases and 7 bases respectively, with 21 bases between them. Germline-derived CDR1 and CDR2 are MDHEN and SYDVKM. CDR3: CASSLGGSWTEVGYTF. The CDR3 DNA reads TGTGCCAGCAGTTTGGGAGGGTCCTGGACAGAAGTTGGCTACACCTTC.

The chain links TRBV4-1 to TRBJ2-3; maybe TRBD1 (6 bases). Between the trimmed V and J ends, which lost 1 base and 2 bases, there was a span of 13 bases. Germline CDR1 reads MGHRA; CDR2 reads YSYEKL. This CDR3 region has 16 residues. This CDR3 is CASSQVVRGPTDTQYF. CDR3 nucleotides: TGCGCCAGCAGCCAAGTTGTCAGGGGTCCCACAGATACGCAGTATTTT.

A remark on this clone: At one end, the junction sequence differs from germline, possibly due to a read error. The rearrangement uses TRBV7-9 and TRBJ2-7, with 8 bases that match TRBD1. This CDR3 is built from 14 residues. Germline loops: CDR1 SEHNR, CDR2 FQNEAQ (reference sequence). CDR3 DNA sequence: TGTTCCAGCACCCCGACAGGGGTGGCCTACGAGCAGTACTTC. This sequence encodes CSSTPTGVAYEQYF.

This clone has just one count. This chain links TRBV19 with TRBJ1-1, with D hard to call. The CDR3 extends over 12 amino acids. V lost 10 bases, J lost 8 bases, and 17 bases lay in between. From germline, CDR1 is LNHDA and CDR2 SQIVND (reference sequence). The CDR3 region is CATSSGGGEAFF. CDR3 coding DNA: TGTGCCACCTCCTCTGGAGGAGGGGAAGCTTTCTTT.

The chain uses TRBV19 and TRBJ2-2; a weak D match, TRBD1 (5 bases). Germline loops: CDR1 LNHDA, CDR2 SQIVND (reference sequence). The CDR3 has 16 amino acids. Trimming removed 6 bases from V and 0 bases from J, with 14 bases in between. In nucleotides, the CDR3 is TGTGCCAGTAGACATGGGGCTAGTTCGAACACCGGGGAGCTGTTTTTT. The encoded protein is CASRHGASSNTGELFF.

The chain uses TRBV6-1 and TRBJ2-7; D is uncertain. The germline V gene has CDR1 MNHNS and CDR2 SASEGT. V lost 5 bases and J 4 bases, leaving 9 bases between the germline ends. This CDR3 region has 12 residues. The CDR3 DNA sequence: TGTGCCAGCAGTAATGAGGCATACGAGCAGTACTTC. It specifies CASSNEAYEQYF.